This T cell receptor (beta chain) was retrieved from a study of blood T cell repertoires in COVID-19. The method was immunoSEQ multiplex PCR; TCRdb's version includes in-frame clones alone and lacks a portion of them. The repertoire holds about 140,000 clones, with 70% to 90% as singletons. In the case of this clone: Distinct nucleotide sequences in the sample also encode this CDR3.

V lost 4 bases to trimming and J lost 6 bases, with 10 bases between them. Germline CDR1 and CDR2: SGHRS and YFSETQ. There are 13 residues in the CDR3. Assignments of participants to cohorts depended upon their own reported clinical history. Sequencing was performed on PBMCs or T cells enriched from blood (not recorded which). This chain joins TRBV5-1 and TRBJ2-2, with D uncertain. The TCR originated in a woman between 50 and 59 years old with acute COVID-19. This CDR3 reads CASSPGGPGELFF. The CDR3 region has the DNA TGCGCCAGCAGCCCTGGCGGTCCCGGGGAGCTGTTTTTT.